This TCR beta chain stems from a study of regulatory T cells in long-lasting Graves disease listed by TCRdb under 2021. With respect to the entire study: Persistent Graves' disease was defined as antithyroid drug treatment for over 5 years with persistently positive TSH receptor autoantibodies. Peripheral blood TCR sequencing and RNA sequencing compared persistent Graves' disease patients with newly diagnosed Graves' disease patients. The study was registered as a clinical trial and conducted in China. A total of 33 samples underwent TCR sequencing, from some 13 patients with persistent Graves' disease and approximately 20 patients with newly diagnosed Graves' disease. Persistent Graves' disease patients in the clinical cohort had taken antithyroid drugs for roughly ten years on average. General study outcomes and caveats: Persistent patients shared more public clonotypes among themselves (under 3,000) than newly diagnosed patients did (about 970). The authors acknowledged the small sample size as a limitation that may reduce accuracy. Preferential use of TRBV28, TRBJ1-2 and TRBJ2-5 was observed in persistent disease, whereas TRBV20-1 and TRBJ2-1 were favored in newly diagnosed disease. Peripheral blood alone was examined, since thyroid tissue, which constituted the primary lesion, could not be accessed. Compared with newly diagnosed patients, patients with persistent Graves' disease had lower TCR Shannon entropy and fewer highly expanded clones, which suggests clonal expansion. Sequencing and analysis were limited to the TCR beta chain.

With regard to this clonotype: Which antigen it targets is not known. No clone much larger than this one lies a single base away; base qualities are absent.

This specimen's time point label, per the study, means: persistent/refractory GD, antithyroid drugs over 5 years with positive TRAb. RNA was extracted from PBMCs in TRIzol for both TCR sequencing and RNA sequencing. Graves' disease was diagnosed according to American Thyroid Association guidelines. Recruitment of patients was carried out at an endocrinology department in Xi'an, China. Each patient gave approximately 10 milliliters of peripheral blood, collected in an EDTA anticoagulant tube. PBMCs were isolated by Ficoll Paque Plus density gradient separation without further T cell sorting. An Agilent 2100 Bioanalyzer and agarose gel were used to check RNA quality, while a NanoDrop 2000 measured RNA concentration. Its CDR3 holds 14 amino acids, cysteine through phenylalanine. Only the CDR3 region is kept as DNA, spanning 42 bases read in frame from base 1. V drops 2 bases and J drops 1 base, leaving 9 bases in between. From a lookup of the germline V gene, CDR1 and CDR2 are SGHTA and FQGTGA.

The method behind the library was multiplex PCR. Reads for this sample came from an Illumina HiSeq 4000. To build TCR beta libraries, CDR3 regions were amplified by Arm-PCR using iRepertoire HTBI primers. PCR products were gel purified before sequencing. The study's own analysis went as follows. Gene usage analysis of CDR3 amino acid clonotypes used the 50 to 70 TRBV and about 14 TRBJ segments found across samples. COPE and FqMerger were used to merge filtered high-quality paired reads into contigs. BLAST was used to align contigs to the IMGT TRBV, TRBD and TRBJ reference genes, and CDR3 was defined following IMGT. Highly expanded clones were defined as clonotypes with a frequency above 0.1%. Repertoire diversity was measured by Shannon entropy, and V-J evenness by the Gini coefficient. A clonotype was considered public if more than one individual shared it. The raw public reads went through TCRdb reprocessing: fastp at Q25, MiXCR clone calling, in-frame beta chains kept. Rows with one shared CDR3 protein collapse into an entry with the most common genes and DNA. The V and J calls follow TCRdb's processing rather than the paper's. For this sample there are under 500,000 distinct CDR3 sequences; roughly 20% appear just once. Together, the top ten hold roughly 8% of the sample.

The receptor comes from a female donor with Graves disease. The chain is encoded by TRBV7-3 joined to TRBJ2-7; TRBD1 is possibly the D segment (6 matching bases). Sample: peripheral blood mononuclear cells (PBMCs), taken when the disease was refractory, from a patient treated with antithyroid drugs. The CDR3 protein sequence reads: CASSLSQGSYEQYF. The bases read TGTGCCAGCAGCTTATCACAGGGTTCCTACGAGCAGTACTTC.